These 30 T cell receptor beta chains were sequenced from one sample in a study of OX40 agonist ivuxolimab in advanced cancers. Preparation of the library involved the immunoSEQ multiplex PCR assay. In its TCRdb copy, this immuneACCESS table keeps in-frame sequences only and misses some clones. Where compared with another copy, unresolved V genes explain less than half of these, and the others have no known cause. This sample lists about 68,000 clones; roughly 84% were detected once. Of the sample, about 0.66% falls within the top ten clones. The sequences come from CD4+ or CD8+ T cells sorted from blood, collected in a trial of the OX40 agonist ivuxolimab. All receptors derive from an adult with an advanced solid tumor such as melanoma, head and neck, liver or kidney cancer.

The rearrangement links TRBV20-1 to TRBJ1-2; D not certain. Germline CDR1 is DFQATT and CDR2 is SNEGSKA (reference sequence). The CDR3 sequence is 10 residues long. V lost 6 bases, J lost 7 bases, and 9 bases lay in between. Written as DNA, the CDR3 is TGCAGTGCCTATAGTGTTGGCTACACCTTC. Encoded protein: CSAYSVGYTF.

The chain couples TRBV7-8 to TRBJ1-1; 7 nucleotides align to TRBD1. The CDR3 spans 14 residues. Germline CDR1 is SGHVS and CDR2 is FQNEAQ. V shed 2 bases, J shed 3 bases, and the junction held 3 bases outside the gene matches. The CDR3 DNA reads TGTGCCAGCAGCTTAAGACAGGGATACACTGAAGCTTTCTTT. It codes for CASSLRQGYTEAFF.

The CDR3 DNA reads TGTGCCAGCAGTCCCGGGACTAACCACTACGAGCAGTACTTC. It yields the protein CASSPGTNHYEQYF. This sequence joins TRBV27 and TRBJ2-7; 7 bases align to TRBD2. The CDR3 runs to 14 residues. V lost 5 bases, J lost 3 bases, and 7 bases stayed unmatched. Germline lookup yields CDR1 MNHEY and CDR2 SMNVEV (reference sequence).

V gene TRBV7-2 combines with J gene TRBJ1-5, with a weak D call TRBD1 (6 bases). The CDR3 is 17 amino acids. Trimming took 0 bases from V and 4 from J, leaving 16 bases between them. Germline V CDR1 and CDR2: SGHTA, FQGNSA. The CDR3 DNA follows: TGTGCCAGCAGCTTAGCGGGTGGGGGGGCTAGTAATCAGCCCCAGCATTTT. The encoded protein is CASSLAGGGASNQPQHF.

The V call is TRBV2, the J call TRBJ2-5, with D tentatively TRBD1 or TRBD2 (5 bases each). The germline CDR1 and CDR2 sequences are SNHLY and FYNNEI. The CDR3 has 15 residues. V was trimmed by 6 bases and J by 1 base, leaving 15 bases between them. For the CDR3, the DNA is TGTGCCAGCAGCGTAATGTGGGGGACCCAAGAGACCCAGTACTTC. It codes for CASSVMWGTQETQYF.

The chain has TRBV7-6 and TRBJ1-5; TRBD1 is a possible D gene (5 bases). This CDR3 contains 14 residues. The V end was cut by 2 bases, the J end by 3 bases, with 8 bases between. Germline CDR1 and CDR2: SGHVS and FNYEAQ. The CDR3 spells CASSLQGFNQPQHF. The CDR3 bases are TGTGCCAGCAGCTTACAGGGTTTCAATCAGCCCCAGCATTTT.

The chain combines TRBV18 with TRBJ1-5, with 8 positions matching TRBD1. The length of the CDR3 is 18 residues. Germline V gene sequence: CDR1 KGHSH, CDR2 LQKENI. J was trimmed by 0 bases and V by 6 bases; bases with no gene match: 13. The CDR3 bases are TGTGCCAGCTCGTATCTTCCGGGACAGGTTAATAGCAATCAGCCCCAGCATTTT. Translation gives CASSYLPGQVNSNQPQHF.

This chain joins TRBV5-1 and TRBJ2-3; 9 bases map to TRBD1. In germline, CDR1 is SGHRS, CDR2 YFSETQ. The CDR3 sequence is 14 residues long. V trimming: 4 bases; J trimming: 6 bases; junction bases outside the gene matches: 6. In DNA form, the CDR3 reads TGCGCCAGCAGCATGACAGGGGGATCGGATACGCAGTATTTT. Translated, it gives CASSMTGGSDTQYF.

The rearrangement links TRBV19 to TRBJ2-4, with 8 bases aligning to TRBD1. Germline lookup yields CDR1 LNHDA and CDR2 SQIVND (reference sequence). The ends lost 6 bases at V and 1 base at J; junction bases unmatched: 2. The CDR3 totals 14 residues. The CDR3 DNA reads as TGTGCCAGTAGCCGGGACAGGGCCAAAAACATTCAGTACTTC. As protein: CASSRDRAKNIQYF.

This clone has a handful of counts. This rearrangement joins TRBV5-1 to TRBJ2-5, with 9 bases aligning to TRBD1. The CDR3 covers 14 residues. From germline, CDR1 is SGHRS and CDR2 YFSETQ. After removal of 2 bases from V and 4 bases from J, the junction contained 3 bases not matched to a gene. The CDR3 DNA reads TGCGCCAGCAGCTTTGAGACAGGGGGAGAGACCCAGTACTTC. It yields the protein CASSFETGGETQYF. Combining the CDR3 with reference TRBV5-1 and TRBJ2-5 gives the whole variable domain KAGVTQTPRYLIKTRGQQVTLSCSPISGHRSVSWYQQTPGQGLQFLFEYFSETQRNKGNFPGRFSGRQFSNSRSEMNVSTLELGDSALYLCASSFETGGETQYFGPGTRLLVL.

This chain uses TRBV7-2 with TRBJ1-1, with TRBD1 as a possible D gene (5 bases). V lost 0 bases to trimming and J lost 3 bases, with 8 bases between them. Per germline, CDR1 SGHTA and CDR2 FQGNSA. CDR3 size: 14 residues. The CDR3 here is CASSLAGTDTEAFF. The CDR3, as DNA: TGTGCCAGCAGCTTAGCGGGGACCGACACTGAAGCTTTCTTT.

The chain is built from TRBV5-4 and TRBJ2-4; 9 nucleotides match TRBD1. The CDR3 extends over 16 amino acids. The J segment lost 6 bases and the V segment lost 4 bases, leaving 11 bases of the junction unmatched. The germline V gene has CDR1 SGHNT and CDR2 YYREEE (reference sequence). The chain's CDR3 is CASSPGQGRLSNIQYF. The DNA for the CDR3 is TGTGCCAGCAGCCCGGGACAGGGCCGACTATCAAACATTCAGTACTTC.

The chain joins TRBV29-1 to TRBJ1-2; TRBD1 is a possible D gene (5 bases). Germline loops: CDR1 SQVTM, CDR2 ANQGSEA. V lost 1 base to trimming and J lost 7 bases, with 7 bases between them. The CDR3 is made up of 11 amino acids. CDR3 in DNA: TGCAGCGTTGAAGCGAGGGGTGGCTACACCTTC. This translates into CSVEARGGYTF.

The chain joins TRBV4-2 to TRBJ2-3, with 10 nucleotides matching TRBD2. This CDR3 has 16 amino acids. Germline CDR1 reads LGHNA; CDR2 reads YNFKEQ. V was pared by 5 bases and J by 3 bases, with 8 bases of the junction left unmatched. The CDR3 here is CASSFLAGVGTDTQYF. The CDR3 nucleotides read TGTGCCAGCAGCTTTCTAGCGGGGGTGGGAACAGATACGCAGTATTTT.

This chain connects TRBV11-1 to TRBJ2-6; D remains ambiguous. V lost 2 bases, J lost 0 bases, and 5 bases lay in between. The CDR3 totals 15 residues. Germline V gene data show CDR1 as SGHAT and CDR2 as FQDESV (reference sequence). Written as DNA, the CDR3 is TGTGCCAGCAGCTTACCCCTCTCTGGGGCCAACGTCCTGACTTTC. Its protein product is CASSLPLSGANVLTF.

This clone was detected a few times. This chain uses TRBV7-2 with TRBJ2-6; TRBD1 matches at 8 bases. The V gene end was trimmed by 3 bases and the J gene end by 3 bases; junction bases not matched to a gene: 7. Germline lookup yields CDR1 SGHTA and CDR2 FQGNSA. The CDR3 extends over 17 amino acids. CDR3 in DNA: TGTGCCAGCAGCTTTCAGGGGGCATTCGGTGGGGCCAACGTCCTGACTTTC. It specifies CASSFQGAFGGANVLTF.

The V gene is TRBV10-3, the J gene TRBJ1-5; D might be TRBD1 (6 bases). CDR1 is ENHRY and CDR2 is SYGVKD in the germline V gene. The ends were cut back, 7 bases at V and 5 bases at J, with 12 bases in the middle. This CDR3 is 13 amino acids long. The CDR3 sequence: CAIMRDTDQPQHF. Here the CDR3 DNA reads TGTGCCATCATGAGGGACACTGATCAGCCCCAGCATTTT.

V gene TRBV18 combines with J gene TRBJ2-5, with D tentatively TRBD2 (5 bases). CDR1 KGHSH and CDR2 LQKENI come from the germline V gene. There are 15 residues in the CDR3. Deletions cut 5 bases from V and 0 bases from J, with 13 bases between. CDR3 coding DNA: TGTGCCAGCTCAACCGGGATCACAAACCAAGAGACCCAGTACTTC. This sequence encodes CASSTGITNQETQYF.

The gene calls are TRBV7-2 and TRBJ1-1; the D is unclear. Trimming removed 1 base from V and 7 bases from J, with 10 bases in between. Germline loops: CDR1 SGHTA, CDR2 FQGNSA. This CDR3 is 13 amino acids long. CDR3 nucleotides: TGTGCCAGCAGCTTAGGGAGCGGGGTTGAAGCTTTCTTT. Amino acids: CASSLGSGVEAFF.

This clone was seen only once. This chain joins TRBV7-3 and TRBJ1-2, with 7 nucleotides matching TRBD1. Germline V gene data show CDR1 as SGHTA and CDR2 as FQGTGA. CDR3 length: 14 amino acids. Trimming cost V 2 bases and J 8 bases; bases outside gene matches: 8. CDR3 sequence reads: CASSLDRVAWGYTF. CDR3 in DNA: TGTGCCAGCAGCTTAGACAGGGTTGCTTGGGGCTACACCTTC.

The chain couples TRBV9 to TRBJ2-7; TRBD2 might be the D (5 bases). The V end was cut by 0 bases, the J end by 5 bases, with 27 bases between. CDR1 is SGDLS, CDR2 YYNGEE, per germline. The CDR3 contains 19 residues. CDR3 sequence: CASSVALKKEGTPLHEQYF. CDR3 coding DNA: TGTGCCAGCAGCGTAGCTCTGAAAAAAGAGGGAACCCCTCTCCACGAGCAGTACTTC.

The chain combines TRBV6-5 with TRBJ1-3, with D unresolved. From germline, CDR1 is MNHEY and CDR2 SVGAGI. This CDR3 region has 14 residues. V dropped 5 bases and J dropped 0 bases, with 8 bases sitting between them. CDR3 nucleotide sequence: TGTGCCAGCAGTCTGACGGACTCTGGAAACACCATATATTTT. This encodes CASSLTDSGNTIYF.

In this sample, this clone turned up once. The V gene is TRBV13, the J gene TRBJ2-1; 9 bases map to TRBD1. V shed 8 bases and J 10 bases; nucleotides not matched to a gene: 9. The CDR3 contains 13 residues. Germline CDR1 reads PRHDT; CDR2 reads FYEKMQ (reference sequence). The CDR3 sequence is CASRDRVGREQFF. CDR3 DNA: TGTGCCAGCCGGGACAGGGTTGGGAGGGAGCAGTTCTTC.

This clone was found once. J is TRBJ1-4 and V is TRBV7-8; 8 bases align to TRBD1. Per germline, CDR1 SGHVS and CDR2 FQNEAQ. The V gene end was trimmed by 5 bases and the J gene end by 4 bases; junction bases not matched to a gene: 9. CDR3 length equals 16 residues. CDR3 nucleotide sequence: TGTGCCAGCAGCCCCTTTAGGACAGGGTTTAATGAAAAACTGTTTTTT. Encoded protein: CASSPFRTGFNEKLFF.

The V call is TRBV7-3, the J call TRBJ2-3; 7 bases match TRBD1. There are 14 residues in the CDR3. In germline, CDR1 is SGHTA, CDR2 FQGTGA. V shed 2 bases, J shed 4 bases, and the junction held 3 bases outside the gene matches. CDR3 sequence (DNA): TGTGCCAGCAGCTTAGAGGGGGCATCAGATACGCAGTATTTT. This gives the protein CASSLEGASDTQYF.

This clone was counted a few times. The rearrangement links TRBV4-1 to TRBJ1-6; D not resolved. V was trimmed by 6 bases and J by 7 bases, leaving 7 bases between them. Germline values: CDR1 MGHRA, CDR2 YSYEKL. The CDR3 has 12 residues. Here the CDR3 reads CASSRVNSPLHF. CDR3 nucleotides: TGCGCCAGCAGTAGGGTCAATTCACCCCTCCACTTT.

The chain joins TRBV5-4 to TRBJ2-3; D is perhaps TRBD2 (5 bases). The CDR3 is 13 amino acids. The germline V gene encodes CDR1 SGHNT and CDR2 YYREEE (reference sequence). V lost 4 bases, J lost 4 bases, and 10 bases lay in between. CDR3 in DNA: TGTGCCAGCAGCAAGGAGGAGGCAGATACGCAGTATTTT. Amino acids: CASSKEEADTQYF.

This clone was recorded once. V and J are TRBV29-1 and TRBJ2-1; 7 bases align to TRBD2. Trimming removed 5 bases from V and 5 bases from J; junction bases left unmatched: 9. Germline lookup yields CDR1 SQVTM and CDR2 ANQGSEA. The CDR3 totals 14 residues. The CDR3 loop reads CSVRKRGNNNEQFF. The CDR3, as DNA: TGCAGCGTTCGTAAGCGGGGAAATAACAATGAGCAGTTCTTC.

In its sample, this clone was seen once. The chain carries TRBV4-3 and TRBJ2-1; 13 bases are a match to TRBD2. Germline values: CDR1 LGHNA, CDR2 YSLEER. The CDR3 has 15 amino acids. V lost 1 base to trimming and J lost 8 bases; unmatched junction nucleotides: 2. CDR3: CASSQGLAGGYEQFF. The CDR3 nucleotides read TGCGCCAGCAGCCAAGGACTAGCGGGGGGCTATGAGCAGTTCTTC.

V is TRBV11-3 and J is TRBJ1-1; D gene uncertain. CDR3 length: 13 amino acids. V was shortened by 3 bases and J by 1 base, with 6 bases between the two germline ends. The germline gives CDR1 SGHNT, CDR2 YENEEA. The CDR3 reads CASSFNRNTEAFF. The DNA of the CDR3 is TGTGCCAGCAGCTTCAACAGGAACACTGAAGCTTTCTTT.